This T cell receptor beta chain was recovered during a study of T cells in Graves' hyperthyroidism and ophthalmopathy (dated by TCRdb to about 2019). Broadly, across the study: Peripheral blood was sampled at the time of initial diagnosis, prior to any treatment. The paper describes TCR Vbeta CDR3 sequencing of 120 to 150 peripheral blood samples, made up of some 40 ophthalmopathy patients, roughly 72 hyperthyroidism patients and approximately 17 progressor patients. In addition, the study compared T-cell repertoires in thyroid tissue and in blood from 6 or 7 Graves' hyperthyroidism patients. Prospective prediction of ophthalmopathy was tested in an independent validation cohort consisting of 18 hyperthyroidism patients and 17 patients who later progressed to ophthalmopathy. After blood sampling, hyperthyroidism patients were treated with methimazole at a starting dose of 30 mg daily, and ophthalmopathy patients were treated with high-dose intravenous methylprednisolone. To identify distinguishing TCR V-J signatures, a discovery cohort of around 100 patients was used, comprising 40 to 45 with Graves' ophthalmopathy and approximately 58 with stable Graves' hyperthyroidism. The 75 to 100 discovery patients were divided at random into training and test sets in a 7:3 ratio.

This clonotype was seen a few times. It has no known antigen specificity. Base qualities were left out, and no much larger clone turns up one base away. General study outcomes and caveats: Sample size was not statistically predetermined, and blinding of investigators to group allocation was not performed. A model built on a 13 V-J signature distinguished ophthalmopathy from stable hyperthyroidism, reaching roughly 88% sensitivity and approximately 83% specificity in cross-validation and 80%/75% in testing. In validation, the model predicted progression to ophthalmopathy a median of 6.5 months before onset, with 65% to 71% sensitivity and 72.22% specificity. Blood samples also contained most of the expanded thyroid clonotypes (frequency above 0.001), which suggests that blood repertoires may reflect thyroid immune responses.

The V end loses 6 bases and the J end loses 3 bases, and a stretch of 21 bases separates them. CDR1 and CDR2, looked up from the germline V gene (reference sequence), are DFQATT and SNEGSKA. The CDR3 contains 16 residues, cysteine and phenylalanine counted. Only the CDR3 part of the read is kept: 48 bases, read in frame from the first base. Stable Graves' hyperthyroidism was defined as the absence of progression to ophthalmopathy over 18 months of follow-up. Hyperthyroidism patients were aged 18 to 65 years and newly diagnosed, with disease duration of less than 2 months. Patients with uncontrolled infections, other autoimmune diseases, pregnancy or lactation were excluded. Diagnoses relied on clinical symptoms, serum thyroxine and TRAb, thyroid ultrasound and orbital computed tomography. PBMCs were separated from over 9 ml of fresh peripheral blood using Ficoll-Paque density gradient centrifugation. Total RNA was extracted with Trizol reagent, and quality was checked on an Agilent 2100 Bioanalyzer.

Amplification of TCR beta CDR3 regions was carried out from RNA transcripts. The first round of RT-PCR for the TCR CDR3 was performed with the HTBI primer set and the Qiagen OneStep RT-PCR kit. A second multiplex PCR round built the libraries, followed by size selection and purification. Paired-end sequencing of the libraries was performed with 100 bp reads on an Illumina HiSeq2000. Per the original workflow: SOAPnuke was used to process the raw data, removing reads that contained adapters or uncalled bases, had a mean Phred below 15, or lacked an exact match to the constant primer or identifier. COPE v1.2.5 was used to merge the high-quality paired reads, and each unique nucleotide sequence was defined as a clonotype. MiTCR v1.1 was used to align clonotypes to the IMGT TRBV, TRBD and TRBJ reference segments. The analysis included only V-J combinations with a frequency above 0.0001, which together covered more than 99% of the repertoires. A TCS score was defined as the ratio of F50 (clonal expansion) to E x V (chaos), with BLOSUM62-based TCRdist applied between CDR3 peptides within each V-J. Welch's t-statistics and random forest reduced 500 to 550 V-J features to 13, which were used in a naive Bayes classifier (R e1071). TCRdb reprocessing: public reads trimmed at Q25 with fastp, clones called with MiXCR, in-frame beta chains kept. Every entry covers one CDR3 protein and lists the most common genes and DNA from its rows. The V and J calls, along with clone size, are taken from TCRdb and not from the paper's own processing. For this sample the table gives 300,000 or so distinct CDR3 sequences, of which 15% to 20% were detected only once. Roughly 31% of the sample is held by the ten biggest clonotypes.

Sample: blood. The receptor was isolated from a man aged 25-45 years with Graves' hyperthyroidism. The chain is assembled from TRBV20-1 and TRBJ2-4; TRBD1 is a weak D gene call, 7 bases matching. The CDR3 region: CSATGGVAGGKNIQYF. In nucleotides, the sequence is TGCAGTGCCACCGGCGGGGTAGCAGGGGGCAAAAACATTCAGTACTTC.